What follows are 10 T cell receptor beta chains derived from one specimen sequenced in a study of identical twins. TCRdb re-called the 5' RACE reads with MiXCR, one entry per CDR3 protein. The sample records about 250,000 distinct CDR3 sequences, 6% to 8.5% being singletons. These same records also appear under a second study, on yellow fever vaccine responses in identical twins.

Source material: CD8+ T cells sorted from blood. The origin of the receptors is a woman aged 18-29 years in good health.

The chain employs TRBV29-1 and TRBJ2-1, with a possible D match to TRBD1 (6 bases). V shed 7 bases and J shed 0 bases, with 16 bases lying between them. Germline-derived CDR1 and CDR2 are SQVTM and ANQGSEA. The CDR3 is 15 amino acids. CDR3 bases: TGCAGCGCCGACGGACAGCCCAGCTCCTACAATGAGCAGTTCTTC. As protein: CSADGQPSSYNEQFF.

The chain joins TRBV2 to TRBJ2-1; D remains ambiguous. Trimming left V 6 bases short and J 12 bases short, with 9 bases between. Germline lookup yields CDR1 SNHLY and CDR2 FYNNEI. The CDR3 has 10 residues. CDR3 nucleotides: TGTGCCAGCAGGGGGAAGGGGCAGTTCTTC. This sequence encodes CASRGKGQFF.

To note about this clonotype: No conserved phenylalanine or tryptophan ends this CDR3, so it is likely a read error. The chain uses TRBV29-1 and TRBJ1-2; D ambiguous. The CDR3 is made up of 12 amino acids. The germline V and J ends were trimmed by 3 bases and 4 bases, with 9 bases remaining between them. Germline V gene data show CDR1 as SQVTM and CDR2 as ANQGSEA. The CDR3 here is CSVDSSTYGYTS. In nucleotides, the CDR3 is TGCAGCGTTGATAGTAGCACCTATGGCTACACCTCC.

The CDR3 bases are TGTGCCAGCATAATCCGGGACAGGGACACCTACGAGCAGTACGTC. Translating gives CASIIRDRDTYEQYV. The chain employs TRBV5-6 and TRBJ2-7, with 9 bases aligning to TRBD1. The CDR3 contains 15 residues. Germline V lookup: CDR1 SGHDT, CDR2 YYEEEE. Unmatched junction bases numbered 9, after V lost 6 bases and J lost 2 bases.

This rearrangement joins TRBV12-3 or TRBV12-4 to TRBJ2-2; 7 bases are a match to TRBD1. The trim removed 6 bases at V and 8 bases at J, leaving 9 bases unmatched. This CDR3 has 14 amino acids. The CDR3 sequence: CASSEGGTSGELFF. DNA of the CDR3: TGTGCCAGCAGCGAAGGGGGCACCTCTGGGGAGCTGTTTTTT.

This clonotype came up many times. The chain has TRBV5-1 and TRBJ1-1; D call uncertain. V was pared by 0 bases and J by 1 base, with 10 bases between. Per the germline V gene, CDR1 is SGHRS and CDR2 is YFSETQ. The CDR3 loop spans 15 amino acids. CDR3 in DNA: TGCGCCAGCAGCTTGGGGTTGCTGGGGAACACTGAAGCTTTCTTT. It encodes CASSLGLLGNTEAFF.

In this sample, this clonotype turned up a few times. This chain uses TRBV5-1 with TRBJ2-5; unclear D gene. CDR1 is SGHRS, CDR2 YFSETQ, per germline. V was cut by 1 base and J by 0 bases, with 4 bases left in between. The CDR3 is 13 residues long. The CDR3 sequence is CASSLTDQETQYF. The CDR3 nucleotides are TGCGCCAGCAGCTTGACTGACCAAGAGACCCAGTACTTC. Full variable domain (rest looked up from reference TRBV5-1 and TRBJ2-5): KAGVTQTPRYLIKTRGQQVTLSCSPISGHRSVSWYQQTPGQGLQFLFEYFSETQRNKGNFPGRFSGRQFSNSRSEMNVSTLELGDSALYLCASSLTDQETQYFGPGTRLLVL.

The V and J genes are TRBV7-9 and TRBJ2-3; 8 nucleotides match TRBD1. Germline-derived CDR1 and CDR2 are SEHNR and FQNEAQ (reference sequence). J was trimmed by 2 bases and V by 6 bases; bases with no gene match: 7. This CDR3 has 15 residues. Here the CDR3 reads CASRPPTGVTDTQYF. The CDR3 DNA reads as TGTGCCAGCAGACCGCCGACAGGGGTCACAGATACGCAGTATTTT.

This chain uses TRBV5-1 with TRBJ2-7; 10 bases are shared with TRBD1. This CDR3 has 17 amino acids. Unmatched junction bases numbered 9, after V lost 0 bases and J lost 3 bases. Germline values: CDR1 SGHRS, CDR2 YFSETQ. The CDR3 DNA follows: TGCGCCAGCAGCTTGGCACCATCCGGACAGGGGGTCTACGAGCAGTACTTC. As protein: CASSLAPSGQGVYEQYF.

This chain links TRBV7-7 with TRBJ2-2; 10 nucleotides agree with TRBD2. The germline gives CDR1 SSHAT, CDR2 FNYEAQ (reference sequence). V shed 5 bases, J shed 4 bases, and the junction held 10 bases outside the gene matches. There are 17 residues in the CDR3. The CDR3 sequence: CASSAELAGLSTGELFF. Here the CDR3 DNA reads TGTGCCAGCAGCGCCGAACTAGCGGGACTAAGCACCGGGGAGCTGTTTTTT.